This is a list of T cell receptor beta chains from one sample in a study of T cells in Graves' hyperthyroidism and ophthalmopathy. TCRdb itself ran the multiplex PCR reads through MiXCR, one entry per CDR3 protein. Of some 600,000 distinct CDR3 sequences detected, approximately 15% appear once; the ten largest clones hold less than 6%. Sequenced: blood. The receptor set was obtained from a woman in her thirties with Graves' hyperthyroidism that later progressed to Graves' ophthalmopathy. Each CDR3 is given with its conserved first and last residue.

v_call: TRBV28; cdr3_length: 13; j_call: TRBJ2-7; cdr3_aa: CASSPRSDYEQYF
v_call: TRBV28; cdr3_length: 16; j_call: TRBJ2-5; cdr3_aa: CASRRPTGRPQETQYF
v_call: TRBV19; cdr3_length: 19; j_call: TRBJ2-1; cdr3_aa: CASSIDPRTSGNLYNEQFF
v_call: TRBV20-1; cdr3_length: 11; j_call: TRBJ2-1; cdr3_aa: CSPTAQGEQFF
v_call: TRBV12-3/TRBV12-4; cdr3_length: 14; j_call: TRBJ1-1; cdr3_aa: CASIQGRENTEAFF
v_call: TRBV5-1; cdr3_length: 13; j_call: TRBJ2-5; cdr3_aa: CASSSGAAGESYF
v_call: TRBV28; cdr3_length: 13; j_call: TRBJ2-3; cdr3_aa: CASSSTGSDTQYF
v_call: TRBV6-1; cdr3_length: 13; j_call: TRBJ1-4; cdr3_aa: CASRQVINEKLFF
v_call: TRBV28; cdr3_length: 14; j_call: TRBJ2-7; cdr3_aa: CAGSITGRESEQYF
v_call: TRBV11-2; cdr3_length: 19; j_call: TRBJ1-2; cdr3_aa: CASAYLPHDPRNTDYGYTF
v_call: TRBV24-1; cdr3_length: 13; j_call: TRBJ2-3; cdr3_aa: CATSDFVADTQYF
v_call: TRBV4-1; cdr3_length: 14; j_call: TRBJ1-1; cdr3_aa: CASSQVAVNTEAFF
v_call: TRBV19; cdr3_length: 14; j_call: TRBJ1-5; cdr3_aa: CASSISGGNQPQHF
v_call: TRBV18; cdr3_length: 18; j_call: TRBJ1-3; cdr3_aa: CASSPLAVGQNSGNTIYF
v_call: TRBV12-3/TRBV12-4; cdr3_length: 14; j_call: TRBJ2-7; cdr3_aa: CASTFRDRGPEQYF
v_call: TRBV2; cdr3_length: 13; j_call: TRBJ1-1; cdr3_aa: CASSGQANTEAFF
v_call: TRBV12-3/TRBV12-4; cdr3_length: 14; j_call: TRBJ1-1; cdr3_aa: CASSWGTSYTEAFF
v_call: TRBV4-3; cdr3_length: 13; j_call: TRBJ1-2; cdr3_aa: CASSQASGYGYTF
v_call: TRBV7-9; cdr3_length: 14; j_call: TRBJ2-7; cdr3_aa: CASANPLGSYEQYF
v_call: TRBV5-6; cdr3_length: 12; j_call: TRBJ1-2; cdr3_aa: CASSLGMGGYTF
v_call: TRBV28; cdr3_length: 16; j_call: TRBJ2-4; cdr3_aa: CASGFIPEVAKNIQYF
v_call: TRBV7-9; cdr3_length: 15; j_call: TRBJ2-3; cdr3_aa: CASSQAGGAADTQYF
v_call: TRBV19; cdr3_length: 15; j_call: TRBJ1-1; cdr3_aa: CASEQGPRGNTEAFF
v_call: TRBV7-9; cdr3_length: 13; j_call: TRBJ1-2; cdr3_aa: CAIPLTATYGYTF
v_call: TRBV7-8; cdr3_length: 13; j_call: TRBJ1-1; cdr3_aa: CASSLQWGTEAFF
v_call: TRBV14; cdr3_length: 13; j_call: TRBJ2-7; cdr3_aa: CASRRGQSYEQYF
v_call: TRBV19; cdr3_length: 14; j_call: TRBJ2-7; cdr3_aa: CASSITGGTYEQYF
v_call: TRBV20-1; cdr3_length: 16; j_call: TRBJ2-1; cdr3_aa: CSSPSAGTGAYNEQFF
v_call: TRBV12-3/TRBV12-4; cdr3_length: 15; j_call: TRBJ1-1; cdr3_aa: CASSQTGSMNTEAFF
v_call: TRBV10-3; cdr3_length: 14; j_call: TRBJ1-4; cdr3_aa: CAISIQGGNEKLFF
v_call: TRBV2; cdr3_length: 19; j_call: TRBJ2-4; cdr3_aa: CASSPGQGRGYLAKNIQYF
v_call: TRBV7-8; cdr3_length: 16; j_call: TRBJ2-3; cdr3_aa: CASSLGTSPSTDTQYF
v_call: TRBV20-1; cdr3_length: 11; j_call: TRBJ1-2; cdr3_aa: CSARGTGGHTF
v_call: TRBV27; cdr3_length: 15; j_call: TRBJ2-7; cdr3_aa: CASSPGLAGFYEQYF
v_call: TRBV11-1; cdr3_length: 14; j_call: TRBJ2-7; cdr3_aa: CASSLVVSSYEQYF
v_call: TRBV12-3/TRBV12-4; cdr3_length: 16; j_call: TRBJ2-7; cdr3_aa: CASRLSGTLGTYEQYF
v_call: TRBV12-3/TRBV12-4; cdr3_length: 10; j_call: TRBJ1-2; cdr3_aa: CASSQYGYTF
v_call: TRBV6-1; cdr3_length: 14; j_call: TRBJ1-1; cdr3_aa: CASEDRGRVTEAFF
v_call: TRBV20-1; cdr3_length: 12; j_call: TRBJ2-7; cdr3_aa: CSVPDRVDEQYF
v_call: TRBV6-1; cdr3_length: 16; j_call: TRBJ2-1; cdr3_aa: CASSETGIAGNNEQFF
v_call: TRBV12-3/TRBV12-4; cdr3_length: 12; j_call: TRBJ1-2; cdr3_aa: CASSVKWYGYTF
v_call: TRBV10-3; cdr3_length: 16; j_call: TRBJ2-2; cdr3_aa: CAISEPPEGNTGELFF
v_call: TRBV30; cdr3_length: 16; j_call: TRBJ2-1; cdr3_aa: CAWSVPPLFSYNEQFF
v_call: TRBV29-1; cdr3_length: 12; j_call: TRBJ2-1; cdr3_aa: CSVSKMRNEQFF
v_call: TRBV2; cdr3_length: 12; j_call: TRBJ1-5; cdr3_aa: CASSEPSQPQHF
v_call: TRBV20-1; cdr3_length: 15; j_call: TRBJ1-1; cdr3_aa: CSAREGTSAGTEAFF
v_call: TRBV5-8; cdr3_length: 16; j_call: TRBJ1-4; cdr3_aa: CASSLVAGTGNEKLFF
v_call: TRBV7-9; cdr3_length: 17; j_call: TRBJ2-1; cdr3_aa: CASSPLESSGTYNEQFF
v_call: TRBV20-1; cdr3_length: 16; j_call: TRBJ1-4; cdr3_aa: CSARDERDTTNEKLFF
v_call: TRBV19; cdr3_length: 14; j_call: TRBJ2-7; cdr3_aa: CASSPGQGDYEQYF
v_call: TRBV20-1; cdr3_length: 14; j_call: TRBJ2-2; cdr3_aa: CSARLSGRQGELFF